These T cell receptor beta chains were read from a single sample in a study of cytomegalovirus exposure and HLA in healthy donors. The data were produced by immunoSEQ multiplex PCR, yet TCRdb's version contains in-frame clones alone and is incomplete. The table shows about 82,000 clones, with about a tenth occurring only once. Sequencing was carried out using PBMCs. The receptor set was obtained from a man aged 55 to 70 in good health and CMV-seropositive. Both conserved end residues are part of each CDR3. A D gene is named only where the DNA matches it firmly. A clone size is listed for some rows: how often the clone was seen (once, few, many), or a class if it is expanded.

clone size,V gene,D gene,J gene,CDR3 protein,CDR3 DNA
few,TRBV28,-,TRBJ1-1,CASSSRGHSAAEAFF,TGTGCCAGCAGTTCACGGGGACATTCGGCCGCTGAAGCTTTCTTT
few,TRBV5-1,-,TRBJ2-2,CASSVIGEGGTGELFF,TGCGCCAGCAGCGTGATCGGGGAAGGGGGCACCGGGGAGCTGTTTTTT
-,TRBV7-6,-,TRBJ2-1,CASSQLGSSYNEQFF,TGTGCCAGCAGCCAGCTAGGTAGCTCCTACAATGAGCAGTTCTTC
-,TRBV7-9,-,TRBJ2-7,CASSLNFGTSGWQYF,TGTGCCAGCAGCTTAAATTTTGGGACTTCAGGGTGGCAGTACTTC
-,TRBV10-3,TRBD2,TRBJ2-1,CAITTMTSGNYNEQFF,TGTGCCATCACCACGATGACTAGCGGGAACTACAATGAGCAGTTCTTC
few,TRBV14,TRBD1,TRBJ1-3,CASSQDRDRARNTIYF,TGTGCCAGCAGCCAAGACCGGGACAGGGCCCGAAACACCATATATTTT
-,TRBV27,-,TRBJ2-7,CASSPPKGREQYF,TGTGCCAGCAGTCCTCCCAAGGGGCGGGAGCAGTACTTC
-,TRBV27,TRBD2,TRBJ2-7,CASSWGTSGRHYEQYF,TGTGCCAGCAGTTGGGGGACTAGCGGGAGGCACTACGAGCAGTACTTC
-,TRBV7-9,-,TRBJ1-5,CASSFPGGNQPQHF,TGTGCCAGCAGCTTCCCGGGAGGGAATCAGCCCCAGCATTTT
few,TRBV4-1,TRBD1,TRBJ2-7,CASSHPGTGDYEQYF,TGCGCCAGCAGCCACCCCGGGACAGGTGACTACGAGCAGTACTTC
few,TRBV19,TRBD1,TRBJ1-5,CASMDRGGQPQHF,TGTGCCAGTATGGACAGGGGCGGTCAGCCCCAGCATTTT
-,TRBV4-1,TRBD1,TRBJ1-1,CASSQDDRATEAFF,TGCGCCAGCAGCCAAGATGACAGGGCCACTGAAGCTTTCTTT
few,TRBV4-1,TRBD2,TRBJ2-3,CASSQDRTSGMGDTQYF,TGCGCCAGCAGCCAAGACAGGACTAGCGGGATGGGAGATACGCAGTATTTT
-,TRBV6-6,TRBD1,TRBJ1-4,CASSTRQGRANEKLFF,TGTGCCAGCAGTACCCGACAGGGTAGGGCTAATGAAAAACTGTTTTTT
-,TRBV6-4,TRBD1,TRBJ1-1,CARSATGAAEDFF,TGTGCCAGAAGCGCGACAGGGGCTGCGGAAGATTTCTTT
few,TRBV9,TRBD2,TRBJ2-2,CASSVEGLAAARELFF,TGTGCCAGCAGCGTAGAGGGACTAGCGGCAGCCAGGGAGCTGTTTTTT
-,TRBV28,TRBD1,TRBJ1-1,CATTGQTGKVEAFF,TGTGCCACTACGGGACAGACGGGAAAAGTTGAAGCTTTCTTT
-,TRBV7-3,TRBD1,TRBJ2-2,CASSWADRANTGELFF,TGTGCCAGCAGCTGGGCGGACAGGGCGAACACCGGGGAGCTGTTTTTT
-,TRBV4-1,TRBD2,TRBJ2-2,CASSLSWGGEAGELFF,TGCGCCAGCAGCCTATCCTGGGGGGGGGAAGCCGGGGAGCTGTTTTTT
once,TRBV7-2,TRBD2,TRBJ2-7,CASSFSGRVDEQYF,TGTGCCAGCAGCTTTAGCGGGAGGGTTGACGAGCAGTACTTC